The 27 T cell receptor beta chains reported below all come from one sample, sequenced in a study of blood T cell repertoires in COVID-19. TCRdb's table, derived via immunoSEQ multiplex PCR, lists solely in-frame clones and lacks some. The data hold roughly 230,000 clones, with 80% to 85% observed a single time. The material sequenced was PBMCs or T cells enriched from blood (not recorded which). Receptors were obtained from a man aged 45-65 years who had recovered from COVID-19.

This CDR3 is CASSLGLAHNEQFF. The CDR3 DNA follows: TGTGCCAGCAGCCTGGGACTAGCTCACAATGAGCAGTTCTTC. The chain is built from TRBV7-2 and TRBJ2-1; TRBD2 matches 9 bases. With 5 bases clipped from V and 5 bases from J, the junction kept 4 bases outside the gene matches. Per germline, CDR1 SGHTA and CDR2 FQGNSA. The CDR3 covers 14 residues.

The V and J genes are TRBV15 and TRBJ1-4; tentative D call: TRBD1 (5 bases). Trimming took off 1 base at V and 6 bases at J, with 12 bases between the two ends. The CDR3 has 15 residues. Germline V gene sequence: CDR1 LNHNV, CDR2 YYDKDF (reference sequence). The CDR3 here is CATSRVAVRDEKLFF. The DNA of the CDR3 is TGTGCCACCAGCAGAGTCGCGGTCAGGGATGAAAAACTGTTTTTT. The full variable domain, with the rest looked up from reference TRBV15 and TRBJ1-4, is DAMVIQNPRYQVTQFGKPVTLSCSQTLNHNVMYWYQQKSSQAPKLLFHYYDKDFNNEADTPDNFQSRRPNTSFCFLDIRSPGLGDTAMYLCATSRVAVRDEKLFFGSGTQLSVL.

The chain's CDR3 is CSVSLKGAEQYF. For the CDR3, the DNA is TGCAGCGTCTCCCTGAAGGGGGCCGAGCAGTACTTC. V is TRBV29-1 and J is TRBJ2-7; 7 bases are shared with TRBD1. The CDR3 contains 12 residues. With 6 bases clipped from V and 6 bases from J, the junction kept 8 bases outside the gene matches. The germline CDR1 and CDR2 sequences are SQVTM and ANQGSEA.

The V gene is TRBV3-1 (or the pseudogene TRBV3-2), the J gene TRBJ1-3; D gene uncertain. The CDR3 sequence is 15 residues long. V lost 6 bases, J lost 3 bases, and 15 bases lay in between. Looked up from germline, CDR1 is LGHDT and CDR2 is YNNKEL (reference sequence). The CDR3 coding sequence is TGTGCCAGCAGGCCGACGGAGTTTGGTGGAAACACCATATATTTT. It translates to CASRPTEFGGNTIYF.

This rearrangement joins TRBV24-1 to TRBJ2-1; weak D call: TRBD2 (7 bases). Trimming removed 9 bases at V and 0 bases at J, with 11 bases between. The CDR3 loop spans 14 amino acids. Germline V gene sequence: CDR1 KGHDR, CDR2 SFDVKD. The DNA of the CDR3 is TGTGCCACCGCGGGGGCCGGCTCCTACAATGAGCAGTTCTTC. Protein: CATAGAGSYNEQFF.

This chain links TRBV27 with TRBJ1-6; tentative D call: TRBD1 (6 bases). V was cut by 6 bases and J by 7 bases, with 19 bases left in between. The CDR3 is 16 residues long. Looked up from germline, CDR1 is MNHEY and CDR2 is SMNVEV (reference sequence). The CDR3 region has the DNA TGTGCCAGCAGGGCCTACAGGGACGGGTCGAATTCACCCCTCCACTTT. Translation: CASRAYRDGSNSPLHF.

The rearrangement links TRBV4-2 to TRBJ1-5, with 7 bases identical to TRBD1. V shed 4 bases and J 5 bases; nucleotides not matched to a gene: 5. Per germline, CDR1 LGHNA and CDR2 YNFKEQ. This CDR3 is 14 amino acids long. DNA of the CDR3: TGTGCCAGCAGCCTTCACAGGGGCGATCAGCCCCAGCATTTT. Translated, it gives CASSLHRGDQPQHF.

The V gene is TRBV15, the J gene TRBJ2-4, with a tentative D call TRBD2 (5 bases). Trimming took off 5 bases at V and 6 bases at J, with 17 bases between the two ends. The CDR3 runs to 15 residues. Germline V lookup: CDR1 LNHNV, CDR2 YYDKDF (reference sequence). CDR3 in amino acids: CATSPRGGGGNIQYF. The CDR3, as DNA: TGTGCCACCAGCCCCCGCGGAGGTGGAGGAAACATTCAGTACTTC. Complete variable domain (other parts from reference TRBV15 and TRBJ2-4): DAMVIQNPRYQVTQFGKPVTLSCSQTLNHNVMYWYQQKSSQAPKLLFHYYDKDFNNEADTPDNFQSRRPNTSFCFLDIRSPGLGDTAMYLCATSPRGGGGNIQYFGAGTRLSVL.

V usage is TRBV4-1 and J usage is TRBJ1-2; 8 bases are shared with TRBD1. This CDR3 region has 18 residues. Trimming took 1 base from V and 3 from J; bases not matched to a gene: 13. Germline V gene data show CDR1 as MGHRA and CDR2 as YSYEKL. The CDR3 spells CASSQGAGGAVGYYGYTF. In nucleotides, the CDR3 is TGCGCCAGCAGCCAAGGGGCAGGGGGCGCGGTGGGGTACTATGGCTACACCTTC.

The CDR3: CASSPIAGGVETQYF. CDR3 in DNA: TGTGCCAGCAGCCCAATAGCGGGAGGGGTAGAGACCCAGTACTTC. This chain uses TRBV7-9 with TRBJ2-5, with 11 bases aligning to TRBD2. The CDR3 has 15 residues. V lost 5 bases to trimming and J lost 4 bases; unmatched junction nucleotides: 6. Germline V gene lookup returns CDR1 SEHNR and CDR2 FQNEAQ (reference sequence).

This clone was observed a single time. The chain uses TRBV19 and TRBJ1-3; 7 bases align to TRBD1. V lost 7 bases and J lost 2; bases outside the gene matches: 5. There are 14 residues in the CDR3. CDR1 and CDR2 from the germline V gene are LNHDA and SQIVND (reference sequence). The CDR3 reads CASIDRATGNTIYF. As DNA, the CDR3 is TGTGCCAGTATTGACAGGGCGACTGGAAACACCATATATTTT. The variable domain in full, completed from reference TRBV19 and TRBJ1-3, reads DGGITQSPKYLFRKEGQNVTLSCEQNLNHDAMYWYRQDPGQGLRLIYYSQIVNDFQKGDIAEGYSVSREKKESFPLTVTSAQKNPTAFYLCASIDRATGNTIYFGEGSWLTVV.

The chain uses TRBV11-3 and TRBJ2-2; D might be TRBD2 (5 bases). The length of the CDR3 is 14 residues. Germline CDR1 SGHNT, CDR2 YENEEA. V lost 7 bases and J 0 bases, leaving 9 bases between the germline ends. The CDR3 DNA follows: TGTGCCAGCAAGGCGGGCGCGAACACCGGGGAGCTGTTTTTT. This gives the protein CASKAGANTGELFF.

This clone appeared once. The V call is TRBV28, the J call TRBJ2-1, with D possibly being TRBD2 (6 bases). The CDR3 loop spans 12 amino acids. The germline gives CDR1 MDHEN, CDR2 SYDVKM. CDR3 region: CRTGSSYNEQFF. For the CDR3, the DNA is TGTCGGACCGGGAGCTCCTACAATGAGCAGTTCTTC.

In the case of this clone: Different DNA sequences within this sample yield the same CDR3. J is TRBJ2-7 and V is TRBV12-3 or TRBV12-4; the D gene is possibly TRBD1 (5 bases). This CDR3 comprises 12 residues. Between the trimmed V and J ends, which lost 2 bases and 3 bases, there was a span of 5 bases. CDR3 DNA: TGTGCCAGCAGTTTAAGGGGCTACGAGCAGTACTTC. Its translation: CASSLRGYEQYF.

Here the CDR3 reads CASSFRDSGNTIYF. Written as DNA, the CDR3 is TGTGCCAGCAGCTTCAGGGACTCTGGAAACACCATATATTTT. The chain couples TRBV11-3 to TRBJ1-3, with a weak D call TRBD1 (5 bases). From germline, CDR1 is SGHNT and CDR2 YENEEA. V dropped 3 bases and J dropped 0 bases, with 6 bases sitting between them. There are 14 residues in the CDR3.

The chain combines TRBV6-5 with TRBJ1-2, with unresolved D. V lost 6 bases and J 8 bases, leaving 16 bases between the germline ends. Germline V lookup: CDR1 MNHEY, CDR2 SVGAGI. This CDR3 contains 13 residues. The CDR3 nucleotides read TGTGCCAGCAGCGGCATCCCCGACGGGGGCTACACCTTC. Translating gives CASSGIPDGGYTF.

This clone appeared once. The chain uses TRBV19 and TRBJ2-1; 9 nucleotides line up with TRBD2. The V and J ends lost 5 bases and 5 bases, in that order; junction bases with no gene match: 10. CDR3 length: 16 amino acids. The germline V gene has CDR1 LNHDA and CDR2 SQIVND (reference sequence). The chain's CDR3 is CASSPPGTSMHNEQFF. CDR3 sequence (DNA): TGTGCCAGTAGTCCCCCCGGGACTAGCATGCACAATGAGCAGTTCTTC.

For this clone: At one end, the junction sequence differs from germline, possibly due to a read error. The V and J genes are TRBV7-7 and TRBJ2-2; possibly TRBD1 for D (5 bases). Germline V gene data show CDR1 as SSHAT and CDR2 as FNYEAQ (reference sequence). The CDR3 has 15 amino acids. In DNA form, the CDR3 reads TGTGCTAGCAGCCAGGGCTCACCGAACACCGGGGAGCTGTTTTTT. Translating it yields CASSQGSPNTGELFF.

The chain employs TRBV28 and TRBJ2-1; tentatively, D is TRBD2 (5 bases). Trimming stripped 7 bases from V and 8 bases from J, with 15 bases between. Per germline, CDR1 MDHEN and CDR2 SYDVKM. This CDR3 spans 13 amino acids. This CDR3 is CASIPSGFDEQFF. The CDR3 DNA is TGTGCCAGCATCCCAAGCGGCTTTGATGAGCAGTTCTTC.

The chain combines TRBV27 with TRBJ2-1, with D maybe TRBD1 (6 bases). V lost 5 bases and J 7 bases, leaving 15 bases between the germline ends. CDR3 length: 14 residues. CDR1 and CDR2 (germline): MNHEY, SMNVEV (reference sequence). The CDR3 reads CASSPHRAQNEQFF. The CDR3 DNA is TGTGCCAGCAGTCCCCACAGGGCTCAAAATGAGCAGTTCTTC.

The chain couples TRBV5-4 to TRBJ1-1; maybe TRBD1 (5 bases). The CDR3 runs 16 residues. Germline-derived CDR1 and CDR2 are SGHNT and YYREEE (reference sequence). Deletions cut 3 bases from V and 3 bases from J, with 18 bases between. The CDR3 nucleotides are TGTGCCAGCAGCTCCTCCTCGTGGGCGGGGGACACTGAAGCTTTCTTT. Amino acid sequence: CASSSSSWAGDTEAFF.

V and J are TRBV6-5 and TRBJ1-3; D gene ambiguous. This CDR3 comprises 16 residues. Germline CDR1 MNHEY, CDR2 SVGAGI. V lost 2 bases and J lost 0, with 11 bases in between. CDR3 DNA: TGTGCCAGCAGTTACGAGCGGAAATACTCTGGAAACACCATATATTTT. Translation: CASSYERKYSGNTIYF.

Worth noting for this clone: Additional DNA sequences in this sample encode the identical CDR3. The chain recombines TRBV5-1 with TRBJ2-5; a weak D match, TRBD2 (7 bases). V was clipped by 2 bases and J by 1 base, with 9 bases between them. Germline V lookup: CDR1 SGHRS, CDR2 YFSETQ. The CDR3 extends over 14 amino acids. CDR3 bases: TGCGCCAGCAGCTTAGGGGGGGTCCAAGAGACCCAGTACTTC. Residues: CASSLGGVQETQYF. Full variable domain (remainder filled in from reference TRBV5-1 and TRBJ2-5): KAGVTQTPRYLIKTRGQQVTLSCSPISGHRSVSWYQQTPGQGLQFLFEYFSETQRNKGNFPGRFSGRQFSNSRSEMNVSTLELGDSALYLCASSLGGVQETQYFGPGTRLLVL.

The rearrangement uses TRBV28 and TRBJ1-1; a possible D gene is TRBD1 (6 bases). The V end lost 0 bases, the J end lost 5 bases, and 22 bases lay between the germline ends. CDR3 length equals 18 residues. CDR1 MDHEN and CDR2 SYDVKM come from the germline V gene. CDR3 amino acids: CASSLWANREGVRTEAFF. The CDR3 nucleotides read TGTGCCAGCAGTTTATGGGCAAACCGTGAGGGGGTTCGTACTGAAGCTTTCTTT.

The J gene is TRBJ1-1, the V gene TRBV7-8; TRBD1 matches 7 bases. V trimming: 8 bases; J trimming: 2 bases; junction bases outside the gene matches: 8. CDR1 is SGHVS, CDR2 FQNEAQ, per germline. The CDR3 spans 14 residues. CDR3 protein: CASGRRDRNTEAFF. The CDR3 coding sequence is TGTGCCAGCGGACGCCGGGACAGAAACACTGAAGCTTTCTTT.

The CDR3 DNA reads as TGTGCCAGCAGCTTAACCGGGACTAGCGGTTTCGAGCAGTACTTC. Translating gives CASSLTGTSGFEQYF. The rearrangement uses TRBV11-2 and TRBJ2-7; 11 bases map to TRBD2. Germline V gene sequence: CDR1 SGHAT, CDR2 FQNNGV. The CDR3 length is 15 residues. The trim removed 2 bases at V and 6 bases at J, leaving 6 bases unmatched. The full variable domain, its missing parts supplied by reference TRBV11-2 and TRBJ2-7, is EAGVAQSPRYKIIEKRQSVAFWCNPISGHATLYWYQQILGQGPKLLIQFQNNGVVDDSQLPKDRFSAERLKGVDSTLKIQPAKLEDSAVYLCASSLTGTSGFEQYFGPGTRLTVT.

This rearrangement joins TRBV19 to TRBJ2-1; the match to TRBD2 covers 7 bases. The CDR3 is made up of 15 amino acids. The trim removed 7 bases at V and 5 bases at J, leaving 11 bases unmatched. Germline CDR1 and CDR2: LNHDA and SQIVND (reference sequence). CDR3: CASNAGLGLDNEQFF. The CDR3 nucleotides are TGTGCCAGTAATGCCGGACTAGGACTAGACAATGAGCAGTTCTTC.